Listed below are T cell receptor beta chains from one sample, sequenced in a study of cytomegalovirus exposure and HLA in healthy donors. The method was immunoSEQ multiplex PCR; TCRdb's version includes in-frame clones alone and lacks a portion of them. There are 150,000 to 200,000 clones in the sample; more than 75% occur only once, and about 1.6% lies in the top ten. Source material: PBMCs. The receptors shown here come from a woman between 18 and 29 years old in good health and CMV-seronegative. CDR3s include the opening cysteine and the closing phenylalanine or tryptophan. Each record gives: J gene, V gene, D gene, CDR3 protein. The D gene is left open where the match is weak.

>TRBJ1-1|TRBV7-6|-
CASRPPGSTEAFF
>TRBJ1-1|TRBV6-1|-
CASSDPLTEAFF
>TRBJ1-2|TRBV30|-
CASSPGFVRGSTNYGYTF
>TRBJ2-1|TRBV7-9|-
CASSDGQRGYNEQFF
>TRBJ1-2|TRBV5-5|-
CASRGAGPNLMVYGYTF
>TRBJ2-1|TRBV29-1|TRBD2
CSVRTSGRGNEQFF
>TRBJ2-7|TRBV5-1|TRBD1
CASSQGGTGTREQYF
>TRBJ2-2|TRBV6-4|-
CASSVGGPNTGELFF
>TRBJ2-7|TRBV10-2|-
CATTTGYEQYF
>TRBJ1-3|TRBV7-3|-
CASSFGGSNTIYF
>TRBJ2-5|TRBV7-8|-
CASSLGGGTQYF
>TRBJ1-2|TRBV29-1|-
CSVVRAGGAKANYGYTF
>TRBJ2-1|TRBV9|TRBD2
CASSTSGRQFF
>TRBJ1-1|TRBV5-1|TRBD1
CASSKELITQGAGEAFF
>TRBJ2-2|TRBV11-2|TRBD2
CASSPIAGSNTGELFF
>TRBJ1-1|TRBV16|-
CASSLETEAFF
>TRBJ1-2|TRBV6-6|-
CASRQTGEINYGYTF
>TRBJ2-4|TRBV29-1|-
CSAVFALWGNIQYF
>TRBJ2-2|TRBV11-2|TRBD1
CASSPGTGGTGELFF
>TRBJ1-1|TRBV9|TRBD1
CASSPISGGTEAFF
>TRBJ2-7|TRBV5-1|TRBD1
CASSLSGTDNYEQYF
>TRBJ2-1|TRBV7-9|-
CASSPRGNSYNEQFF
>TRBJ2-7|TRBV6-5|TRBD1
CASSRQGMDEQYF
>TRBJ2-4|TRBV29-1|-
CSVRFALAKNIQYF
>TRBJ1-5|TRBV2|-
CASSDPSPQPQHF
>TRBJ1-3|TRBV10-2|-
CASRRQQNTGNTIYF
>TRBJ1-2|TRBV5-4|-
CASTLTVSRGYTF
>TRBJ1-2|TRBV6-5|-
CASRPRRLSNYGYTF